The 29 T cell receptor beta chains below all came from one sample that was sequenced in a study of beta chain features in type 1 diabetes. Every isolated RNA sample was fully reverse transcribed, so sequencing captured expressed TCRB transcripts. Assay: immunoSEQ multiplex PCR; the TCRdb copy retains only in-frame clones and omits some. The repertoire holds 250,000 to 350,000 clones, with 14% as singletons. Sequencing was carried out using central memory CD4+ T cells from blood. Receptors originate from a man aged 25 to 40 in good health.

Regarding this clone: Distinct nucleotide sequences in the sample also encode this CDR3. The chain uses TRBV7-9 and TRBJ2-5, with D hard to call. CDR1 and CDR2 (germline): SEHNR, FQNEAQ (reference sequence). CDR3 length: 12 residues. V dropped 3 bases and J dropped 5 bases, with 7 bases sitting between them. The DNA of the CDR3 is TGTGCCAGCAGCTTCTCGGGTGAGACCCAGTACTTC. Amino acids: CASSFSGETQYF.

Only a few counts were recorded for this clone. The chain carries TRBV4-1 and TRBJ1-3, with 10 positions matching TRBD1. The V gene end was trimmed by 0 bases and the J gene end by 4 bases; junction bases not matched to a gene: 12. This CDR3 comprises 19 residues. The germline V gene has CDR1 MGHRA and CDR2 YSYEKL. The DNA of the CDR3 is TGCGCCAGCAGCCAAGAATATTGGACAGGGGGTATAGGAGGAAACACCATATATTTT. Protein product: CASSQEYWTGGIGGNTIYF.

The CDR3 DNA is TGCGCCAGCAGCGCCGACAGGGCGGAGGACACTGAAGCTTTCTTT. It codes for CASSADRAEDTEAFF. V usage is TRBV5-1 and J usage is TRBJ1-1; 7 bases match TRBD1. The V segment lost 4 bases and the J segment 3 bases; nucleotides outside the gene matches: 9. The CDR3 length is 15 residues. The germline gives CDR1 SGHRS, CDR2 YFSETQ.

V and J are TRBV27 and TRBJ2-3; D is possibly TRBD2 (6 bases). Trimming pared 0 bases from V and 3 bases from J, leaving 10 bases between. The CDR3 spans 15 residues. Germline loops: CDR1 MNHEY, CDR2 SMNVEV (reference sequence). CDR3 sequence: CASSLSDYGTDTQYF. In nucleotides, the CDR3 is TGTGCCAGCAGTTTATCGGACTACGGGACAGATACGCAGTATTTT.

This clone was counted only a few times. The rearrangement links TRBV5-4 to TRBJ2-1; 13 bases map to TRBD2. The germline V gene has CDR1 SGHNT and CDR2 YYREEE (reference sequence). The CDR3 totals 15 residues. V shed 1 base, J shed 10 bases, and the junction held 5 bases outside the gene matches. CDR3 loop: CASSLKLAGGQEQFF. For the CDR3, the DNA is TGTGCCAGCAGCTTGAAACTAGCGGGGGGGCAGGAGCAGTTCTTC.

This clone was picked up many times. CDR3 nucleotide sequence: TGTGCCAGCAGCCGGAGGGACATCTACGAGCAGTACTTC. Amino acids: CASSRRDIYEQYF. V gene TRBV5-4 combines with J gene TRBJ2-7, with D perhaps matching TRBD1 or TRBD2 (6 bases each). Trimming removed 4 bases at V and 3 bases at J, with 11 bases between. Germline CDR1 and CDR2: SGHNT and YYREEE (reference sequence). The CDR3 length is 13 residues.

This clone was counted only a few times. V gene TRBV7-9 combines with J gene TRBJ1-6, with D possibly TRBD1 on 5 matching bases. Trimming cost V 0 bases and J 5 bases, with 8 bases left between them. The CDR3 is 15 residues long. Germline values: CDR1 SEHNR, CDR2 FQNEAQ (reference sequence). This chain's CDR3 is CASSLARDHNSPLHF. The CDR3 DNA sequence: TGTGCCAGCAGCTTAGCGAGGGACCATAATTCACCCCTCCACTTT.

This clone was observed a handful of times. The chain combines TRBV7-2 with TRBJ2-5, with 11 bases matching TRBD2. The length of the CDR3 is 15 residues. Germline V gives CDR1 SGHTA, CDR2 FQGNSA. V was clipped by 2 bases and J by 3 bases; unmatched bases: 2. CDR3 amino acids: CASSLQGLAEETQYF. CDR3 DNA sequence: TGTGCCAGCAGCTTACAGGGACTAGCGGAAGAGACCCAGTACTTC.

This clone turned up a few times. The chain uses TRBV9 and TRBJ2-1; D is unclear. Germline CDR1 is SGDLS and CDR2 is YYNGEE. Between the trimmed V and J ends, which lost 3 bases and 8 bases, there was a span of 9 bases. The CDR3 is made up of 12 amino acids. The CDR3 nucleotides read TGTGCCAGCAGCGCCATCCAGGATGAGCAGTTCTTC. Translated: CASSAIQDEQFF.

This chain uses TRBV5-1 with TRBJ1-2; D is undetermined. The V end lost 5 bases, the J end lost 6 bases, and 11 bases lay between the germline ends. The CDR3 covers 12 residues. Per germline, CDR1 SGHRS and CDR2 YFSETQ. The CDR3 DNA reads TGCGCCAGCAGGATCGTAGGAGATGGCTACACCTTC. This gives the protein CASRIVGDGYTF.

This clone was seen more than once but under ten times. The chain joins TRBV11-3 to TRBJ1-2; D is unresolved. There are 13 residues in the CDR3. Trimming shortened V by 2 bases and J by 8 bases, and 12 bases separated the two germline ends. Germline-derived CDR1 and CDR2 are SGHNT and YENEEA. In nucleotides, the CDR3 is TGTGCCAGCAGCTTATCGAGCCAAGGCGGCTACACCTTC. It is translated as CASSLSSQGGYTF. Full variable domain (outside the CDR3, taken from reference TRBV11-3 and TRBJ1-2): EAGVVQSPRYKIIEKKQPVAFWCNPISGHNTLYWYLQNLGQGPELLIRYENEEAVDDSQLPKDRFSAERLKGVDSTLKIQPAELGDSAVYLCASSLSSQGGYTFGSGTRLTVV.

This clone was seen a handful of times. The chain recombines TRBV11-3 with TRBJ2-3, with 7 nucleotides matching TRBD1. CDR3 length equals 15 residues. Looked up from germline, CDR1 is SGHNT and CDR2 is YENEEA. Trimming removed 5 bases from V and 5 bases from J; junction bases left unmatched: 10. The CDR3 nucleotides are TGTGCCAGCAGCCCACAGGGACAGCAGCAAGATACGCAGTATTTT. Its protein is CASSPQGQQQDTQYF.

This sequence joins TRBV4-3 and TRBJ2-1; the match to TRBD2 covers 8 bases. V lost 3 bases, J lost 10 bases, and 17 bases stayed unmatched. CDR1 is LGHNA, CDR2 YSLEER, per germline. This CDR3 contains 17 residues. The CDR3 DNA sequence: TGCGCCAGCAGCCAGAGAACCGGGACTAGGGGATGGGGCGAGCAGTTCTTC. Amino acids: CASSQRTGTRGWGEQFF.

This clone turned up a few times. CDR3 nucleotide sequence: TGTGCCAGCAGTTACGGACACGGCAGGGGGGACGAGCAGTACGTC. Translation: CASSYGHGRGDEQYV. The gene calls are TRBV6-6 and TRBJ2-7; a possible D gene is TRBD1 (7 bases). Trimming shortened V by 2 bases and J by 5 bases, and 16 bases separated the two germline ends. Germline V CDR1 and CDR2: MNHNY, SVGAGI (reference sequence). The CDR3 length is 15 residues.

This clone was picked up a small number of times. The chain couples TRBV21-1 to TRBJ2-2; the DNA was not compared with TRBD2, the D call given in the table. TRBV21-1 is shown as a pseudogene. The CDR3 spans 18 residues. CDR3 sequence reads: CASSKEDSGGTDTGELFF. Written as DNA, the CDR3 is TGTGCCAGCAGCAAAGAGGATAGCGGGGGGACGGACACCGGGGAGCTGTTTTTT.

V and J are TRBV9 and TRBJ1-2, with 11 positions matching TRBD1. Germline CDR1 and CDR2: SGDLS and YYNGEE. J was trimmed by 5 bases and V by 3 bases; bases with no gene match: 3. CDR3 length: 14 residues. CDR3 sequence (DNA): TGTGCCAGCAGCGCGGGACAGGGGGATTATGGCTACACCTTC. It encodes CASSAGQGDYGYTF.

This clone was recorded a few times. The chain employs TRBV12-5 and TRBJ2-2; D might be TRBD1 (6 bases). CDR3 length equals 17 residues. Germline V lookup: CDR1 LGHNT, CDR2 FRNRAP. Between the trimmed V and J ends, which lost 1 base and 1 base, there was a span of 13 bases. The chain's CDR3 is CASGLGRGVWNTGELFF. CDR3 nucleotide sequence: TGTGCTAGTGGTTTGGGCAGGGGAGTGTGGAACACCGGGGAGCTGTTTTTT. Variable domain in full (rest from reference TRBV12-5 and TRBJ2-2): DARVTQTPRHKVTEMGQEVTMRCQPILGHNTVFWYRQTMMQGLELLAYFRNRAPLDDSGMPKDRFSAEMPDATLATLKIQPSEPRDSAVYFCASGLGRGVWNTGELFFGEGSRLTVL.

This clone was counted only a few times. The chain links TRBV7-2 to TRBJ2-7; D is possibly TRBD2 (5 bases). Germline loops: CDR1 SGHTA, CDR2 FQGNSA. The CDR3 covers 15 residues. Trimming took off 1 base at V and 2 bases at J, with 12 bases between the two ends. CDR3 in DNA: TGTGCCAGCAGCTTAGTTTCGGGGAACGCCTACGAGCAGTACTTC. Protein: CASSLVSGNAYEQYF.

The CDR3 sequence: CASSVGSSLGTNEQFF. The CDR3, as DNA: TGTGCCAGCAGCGTAGGGTCGAGTCTGGGAACCAATGAGCAGTTCTTC. This chain uses TRBV9 with TRBJ2-1, with no clear D. Germline V gene lookup returns CDR1 SGDLS and CDR2 YYNGEE. CDR3 length: 16 residues. Trimming pared 0 bases from V and 6 bases from J, leaving 16 bases between.

The rearrangement links TRBV2 to TRBJ1-6; D gene uncertain. CDR1 is SNHLY, CDR2 FYNNEI, per germline. The CDR3 runs to 13 residues. Trimming left V 1 base short and J 6 bases short, with 4 bases between. The DNA for the CDR3 is TGTGCCAGCAGTGAAGGGGGTAATTCACCCCTCCACTTT. Its protein product is CASSEGGNSPLHF.

This clone has just a few counts. V and J are TRBV7-9 and TRBJ2-7; no reliable D call. CDR3 size: 13 residues. CDR1 and CDR2 from the germline V gene are SEHNR and FQNEAQ (reference sequence). V lost 6 bases and J 3 bases, leaving 12 bases between the germline ends. Here the CDR3 DNA reads TGTGCCAGCAGTCGCCCCCCCGGCTACGAGCAGTACTTC. Translation: CASSRPPGYEQYF.

V and J are TRBV6-5 and TRBJ2-7; D is unresolved. V lost 0 bases and J lost 7, with 16 bases in between. The CDR3 runs 15 residues. The germline gives CDR1 MNHEY, CDR2 SVGAGI. This CDR3 reads CASSYSVRLGFEQYF. CDR3 bases: TGTGCCAGCAGTTACTCGGTTCGTTTAGGATTTGAGCAGTACTTC.

Points on this clone: Mismatch with germline at one junction end may stem from a read error. This sequence joins TRBV7-2 and TRBJ1-5; TRBD1 aligns across 8 bases. Per the germline V gene, CDR1 is SGHTA and CDR2 is FQGNSA. This CDR3 is built from 15 residues. CDR3 nucleotide sequence: TGTGCCAGCAGCTTAGGGGCAGGGGGCAAACAGCCCCAGCATTTT. Encoded protein: CASSLGAGGKQPQHF.

This clone was picked up a small number of times. This chain links TRBV7-2 with TRBJ2-5; perhaps TRBD2 as D (6 bases). The CDR3 has 15 residues. The germline CDR1 and CDR2 sequences are SGHTA and FQGNSA. V lost 5 bases to trimming and J lost 6 bases, with 19 bases between them. The CDR3 loop reads CASSPPGPAGQTQYF. CDR3 DNA: TGTGCCAGCAGCCCGCCGGGACCGGCGGGACAGACCCAGTACTTC.

The table lists this clone with a few counts. The V and J genes are TRBV6-5 and TRBJ2-1; TRBD2 is a possible D gene (5 bases). V was shortened by 2 bases and J by 7 bases, with 6 bases between the two germline ends. The CDR3 is made up of 12 amino acids. Germline loops: CDR1 MNHEY, CDR2 SVGAGI. CDR3: CASSYRRNEQFF. CDR3 DNA: TGTGCCAGCAGTTACAGGAGGAATGAGCAGTTCTTC.

This clone was detected only a few times. This chain uses TRBV5-1 with TRBJ2-1; possible D gene TRBD1, 6 bases. V was trimmed by 2 bases and J by 3 bases, leaving 12 bases between them. Germline V lookup: CDR1 SGHRS, CDR2 YFSETQ. The CDR3 runs to 15 residues. The CDR3 loop reads CASSLTQGNYNEQFF. CDR3 nucleotide sequence: TGCGCCAGCAGCTTAACGCAGGGGAACTACAATGAGCAGTTCTTC.

This clone was detected a few times. The chain has TRBV7-2 and TRBJ2-5; D is unresolved. V lost 5 bases, J lost 2 bases, and 6 bases lay in between. The CDR3 is 12 residues long. In germline, CDR1 is SGHTA, CDR2 FQGNSA. CDR3 region: CASSLNQETQYF. CDR3 in DNA: TGTGCCAGCAGCCTCAATCAAGAGACCCAGTACTTC.

This chain joins TRBV4-3 and TRBJ2-1; D is perhaps TRBD1 (5 bases). The V end lost 2 bases, the J end lost 2 bases, and 10 bases lay between the germline ends. The CDR3 is 15 residues long. Germline V lookup: CDR1 LGHNA, CDR2 YSLEER. CDR3 region: CASSQNQGPYNEQFF. The CDR3 nucleotides read TGCGCCAGCAGCCAAAATCAGGGCCCCTACAATGAGCAGTTCTTC.

The chain combines TRBV10-3 with TRBJ1-1; possibly TRBD1 for D (6 bases). With 5 bases removed from V and 0 bases from J, the gap between germline ends came to 10 bases. The CDR3 length is 14 residues. Germline V gene data show CDR1 as ENHRY and CDR2 as SYGVKD. In DNA, the CDR3 is TGTGCCATCAGTTCGGGGGCGTTGAACACTGAAGCTTTCTTT. Amino acid sequence: CAISSGALNTEAFF.